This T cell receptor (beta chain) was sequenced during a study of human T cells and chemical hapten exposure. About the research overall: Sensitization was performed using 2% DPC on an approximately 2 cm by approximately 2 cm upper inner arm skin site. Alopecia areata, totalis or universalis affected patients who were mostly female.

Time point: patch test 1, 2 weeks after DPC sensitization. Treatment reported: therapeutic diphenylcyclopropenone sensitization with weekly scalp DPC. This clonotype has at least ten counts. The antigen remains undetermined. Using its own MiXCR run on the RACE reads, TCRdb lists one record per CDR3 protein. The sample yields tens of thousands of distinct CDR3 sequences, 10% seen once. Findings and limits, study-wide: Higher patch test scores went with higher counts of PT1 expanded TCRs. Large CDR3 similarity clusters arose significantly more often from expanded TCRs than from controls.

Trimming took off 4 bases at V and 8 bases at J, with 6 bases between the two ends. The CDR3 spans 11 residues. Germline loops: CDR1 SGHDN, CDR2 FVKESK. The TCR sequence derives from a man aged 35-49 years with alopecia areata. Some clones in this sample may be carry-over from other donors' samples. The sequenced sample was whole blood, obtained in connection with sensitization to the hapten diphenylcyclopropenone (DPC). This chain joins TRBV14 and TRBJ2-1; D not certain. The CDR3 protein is CASSRYHEQFF. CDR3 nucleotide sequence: TGTGCCAGCAGCCGATATCATGAGCAGTTCTTC. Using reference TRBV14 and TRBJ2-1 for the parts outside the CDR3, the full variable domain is EAGVTQFPSHSVIEKGQTVTLRCDPISGHDNLYWYRRVMGKEIKFLLHFVKESKQDESGMPNNRFLAERTGGTYSTLKVQPAELEDSGVYFCASSRYHEQFFGPGTRLTVL.